This passage covers 9 T cell receptor beta chains from one sample sequenced in a study of blood T cell repertoires in COVID-19. Only in-frame clones appear in the TCRdb table, and some are missing; sequencing was by immunoSEQ multiplex PCR. The sample carries 350,000 to 400,000 clones, 75% to 90% recorded once. The sample consisted of peripheral blood. These TCRs come from a woman aged 55-69 years with COVID-19, enrolled during active disease.

The genes are TRBV7-2 and TRBJ1-3; D ambiguous. The V gene's germline CDR1 is SGHTA and CDR2 FQGNSA. The CDR3 contains 14 residues. Trimming cost V 2 bases and J 3 bases, with 8 bases left between them. The CDR3 DNA reads as TGTGCCAGCAGCTTAACTGGGAGTGGAAACACCATATATTTT. Translated: CASSLTGSGNTIYF.

This chain joins TRBV20-1 and TRBJ1-1; D is perhaps TRBD1 (5 bases). The CDR3 has 13 amino acids. V gave up 3 bases and J gave up 1 base, with 9 bases separating them. The germline V gene encodes CDR1 DFQATT and CDR2 SNEGSKA (reference sequence). The CDR3 coding sequence is TGCAGTGCTAGTCCCGGGGGGAACACTGAAGCTTTCTTT. It encodes CSASPGGNTEAFF.

The CDR3 sequence: CASSAGQGYTEAFF. The CDR3 region has the DNA TGTGCCAGCAGCGCGGGACAGGGCTACACTGAAGCTTTCTTT. The genes are TRBV2 and TRBJ1-1; the match to TRBD1 covers 9 bases. V shed 6 bases and J 3 bases; nucleotides not matched to a gene: 5. CDR3 size: 14 residues. Germline V gene lookup returns CDR1 SNHLY and CDR2 FYNNEI.

The count of this clone is one. The rearrangement joins TRBV27 to TRBJ1-3; D gene uncertain. Germline CDR1 reads MNHEY; CDR2 reads SMNVEV (reference sequence). The CDR3 sequence is 16 residues long. V lost 0 bases to trimming and J lost 2 bases, with 11 bases between them. The CDR3 DNA is TGTGCCAGCAGTTTATCGCAGGTCCAGCCTGGAAACACCATATATTTT. Its translation: CASSLSQVQPGNTIYF.

The chain employs TRBV7-2 and TRBJ2-5; D is unresolved. This CDR3 contains 13 residues. V lost 3 bases and J 4 bases, leaving 9 bases between the germline ends. The germline V gene has CDR1 SGHTA and CDR2 FQGNSA. Written as DNA, the CDR3 is TGTGCCAGCAGCTTGGCTAGGAGAGAGACCCAGTACTTC. Translation gives CASSLARRETQYF.

The genes are TRBV19 and TRBJ1-2, with D tentatively TRBD1 (6 bases). The V end lost 9 bases, the J end lost 1 base, and 12 bases lay between the germline ends. This CDR3 region has 13 residues. From germline, CDR1 is LNHDA and CDR2 SQIVND (reference sequence). The CDR3 sequence: CASRRTVNYGYTF. The CDR3 bases are TGTGCCAGCAGAAGGACAGTTAACTATGGCTACACCTTC.

The rearrangement links TRBV27 to TRBJ1-2; TRBD1 is a possible D gene (5 bases). Trimming cost V 3 bases and J 5 bases, with 16 bases left between them. Germline V gene data show CDR1 as MNHEY and CDR2 as SMNVEV (reference sequence). The CDR3 is 15 amino acids. The CDR3 DNA sequence: TGTGCCAGCAGTTTTACGCACGGGGGGACGTATGGCTACACCTTC. Translating it yields CASSFTHGGTYGYTF.

This sequence joins TRBV7-9 and TRBJ1-1; perhaps TRBD1 as D (6 bases). Germline V gives CDR1 SEHNR, CDR2 FQNEAQ (reference sequence). This CDR3 contains 14 residues. Trimming removed 1 base from V and 7 bases from J, with 13 bases in between. The CDR3 sequence is CASSLGWGGDEAFF. The CDR3, as DNA: TGTGCCAGCAGCTTAGGATGGGGGGGCGATGAAGCTTTCTTT.

The chain is built from TRBV7-3 and TRBJ1-2, with D perhaps TRBD1 (5 bases). The CDR3 loop spans 14 amino acids. Trimming took 5 bases from V and 4 from J, leaving 14 bases between them. Germline CDR1 and CDR2: SGHTA and FQGTGA. The CDR3 sequence: CASSPARGGYGYTF. As DNA, the CDR3 is TGTGCCAGCAGCCCCGCACGGGGGGGCTATGGCTACACCTTC.